This passage covers 10 T cell receptor beta chains from one sample sequenced in a study of blood T cell repertoires in COVID-19. The repertoire was sequenced with immunoSEQ multiplex PCR; TCRdb's copy has only in-frame clones and lacks some. The table has some 150,000 clones, around four fifths seen once; the top ten hold approximately 14%. Input material: peripheral blood. These receptor sequences come from a woman aged 70-85 years with COVID-19, enrolled during active disease.

The gene calls are TRBV5-1 and TRBJ2-3; the match to TRBD2 covers 8 bases. The CDR3 has 15 amino acids. Trimming cost V 4 bases and J 5 bases; bases outside gene matches: 9. The V gene's germline CDR1 is SGHRS and CDR2 YFSETQ. The CDR3 sequence is CASSRGGGTGDTQYF. CDR3 DNA: TGCGCCAGCAGCAGGGGCGGGGGGACGGGAGATACGCAGTATTTT.

The chain links TRBV6-5 to TRBJ2-5; 9 bases line up with TRBD2. The V segment lost 7 bases and the J segment 4 bases; nucleotides outside the gene matches: 4. This CDR3 spans 13 amino acids. Germline assignment: CDR1 MNHEY and CDR2 SVGAGI. The CDR3 is CASTLSGGETQYF. The CDR3 nucleotides are TGTGCCAGCACCCTTAGCGGGGGAGAGACCCAGTACTTC.

The CDR3 region is CASSLREAQYF. CDR3 in DNA: TGTGCCAGCAGTCTCAGGGAGGCCCAGTACTTC. This chain joins TRBV12-3 or TRBV12-4 and TRBJ2-5, with D possibly matching TRBD2 (6 bases). This CDR3 spans 11 amino acids. The ends were cut back, 5 bases at V and 9 bases at J, with 10 bases in the middle.

This sequence joins TRBV28 and TRBJ2-7; 9 bases align to TRBD1. Per the germline V gene, CDR1 is MDHEN and CDR2 is SYDVKM. V shed 9 bases and J 2 bases; nucleotides not matched to a gene: 8. The CDR3 is 14 residues long. CDR3 in amino acids: CASSGQGYAYEQYV. Written as DNA, the CDR3 is TGTGCCAGTTCCGGACAGGGGTACGCCTACGAGCAGTACGTC.

This sequence joins TRBV19 and TRBJ1-6, with TRBD1 identical over 9 bases. This CDR3 region has 16 residues. V dropped 5 bases and J dropped 7; count of bases not matched to a gene: 9. Per germline, CDR1 LNHDA and CDR2 SQIVND (reference sequence). The CDR3 DNA is TGTGCCAGTAGTGCCCCCAGACAGGGGGGAAATTCACCCCTCCACTTT. This gives the protein CASSAPRQGGNSPLHF.

The chain uses TRBV29-1 and TRBJ1-2; no clear D. This CDR3 comprises 13 residues. The V and J ends lost 3 bases and 6 bases respectively, with 14 bases between them. The germline V gene encodes CDR1 SQVTM and CDR2 ANQGSEA. CDR3 in amino acids: CSVEALPGHGYTF. The CDR3 DNA follows: TGCAGCGTTGAGGCATTACCTGGGCATGGCTACACCTTC.

This clone came up a few times. V usage is TRBV6-5 and J usage is TRBJ2-2; D unresolved. The CDR3 loop spans 14 amino acids. Trimming removed 6 bases at V and 1 base at J, with 9 bases between. From germline, CDR1 is MNHEY and CDR2 SVGAGI. Here the CDR3 reads CASRYPGNTGELFF. DNA of the CDR3: TGTGCCAGCAGGTACCCAGGGAACACCGGGGAGCTGTTTTTT.

This sequence joins TRBV2 and TRBJ1-4; 9 bases align to TRBD1. The germline gives CDR1 SNHLY, CDR2 FYNNEI. The CDR3 spans 14 residues. Trimming cost V 6 bases and J 8 bases; bases outside gene matches: 7. The DNA for the CDR3 is TGTGCCAGCAGCCGGGACAGGGTAGGCGAAAAACTGTTTTTT. It yields the protein CASSRDRVGEKLFF.

This chain joins TRBV5-1 and TRBJ2-2, with D tentatively TRBD1 (6 bases). The CDR3 contains 15 residues. Germline-derived CDR1 and CDR2 are SGHRS and YFSETQ. V gave up 3 bases and J gave up 6 bases, with 15 bases separating them. The CDR3: CASSYTGSVSGELFF. The CDR3, as DNA: TGCGCCAGCAGCTATACAGGGTCGGTGTCCGGGGAGCTGTTTTTT. Variable domain in full (rest from reference TRBV5-1 and TRBJ2-2): KAGVTQTPRYLIKTRGQQVTLSCSPISGHRSVSWYQQTPGQGLQFLFEYFSETQRNKGNFPGRFSGRQFSNSRSEMNVSTLELGDSALYLCASSYTGSVSGELFFGEGSRLTVL.

The V gene is TRBV2, the J gene TRBJ1-2; D might be TRBD1 (6 bases). CDR1 and CDR2 from the germline V gene are SNHLY and FYNNEI. The V and J ends lost 7 bases and 4 bases respectively, with 16 bases between them. The CDR3 is made up of 14 amino acids. Here the CDR3 reads CASIAQGKGYGYTF. DNA for the CDR3: TGTGCCAGCATCGCACAGGGTAAAGGCTATGGCTACACCTTC.